This TCR beta chain was identified in a study of T cells in Graves' hyperthyroidism and ophthalmopathy. Study-wide background: Specimen type is peripheral blood, collected at initial diagnosis prior to any treatment.

RNA transcripts served as the template for amplifying TCR beta CDR3 regions. A set of HTBI primers served as the primers for a first-round RT-PCR of the TCR CDR3. TCRdb called the multiplex PCR reads again in MiXCR, with one record for every CDR3 protein. Seen here are 200,000 to 300,000 distinct CDR3 sequences, approximately 25% observed once, and the top ten hold roughly a third. This clonotype was observed many times. The target antigen is unknown. Findings of the study overall: Ophthalmopathy cases were set apart from stable hyperthyroidism by a 13 V-J model. In the blood, most expanded thyroid clonotypes above 0.001 appeared as well.

Trimming removed 4 bases at V and 5 bases at J, with 3 bases between. The CDR3 is 11 residues long. This sequence joins TRBV12-3 or TRBV12-4 and TRBJ1-5; no definite D call. The sample consisted of blood. The sequence came from a woman in her 40s with Graves' ophthalmopathy. The CDR3 is CASSSDQPQHF. CDR3 nucleotide sequence: TGTGCCAGCAGTTCCGATCAGCCCCAGCATTTT.